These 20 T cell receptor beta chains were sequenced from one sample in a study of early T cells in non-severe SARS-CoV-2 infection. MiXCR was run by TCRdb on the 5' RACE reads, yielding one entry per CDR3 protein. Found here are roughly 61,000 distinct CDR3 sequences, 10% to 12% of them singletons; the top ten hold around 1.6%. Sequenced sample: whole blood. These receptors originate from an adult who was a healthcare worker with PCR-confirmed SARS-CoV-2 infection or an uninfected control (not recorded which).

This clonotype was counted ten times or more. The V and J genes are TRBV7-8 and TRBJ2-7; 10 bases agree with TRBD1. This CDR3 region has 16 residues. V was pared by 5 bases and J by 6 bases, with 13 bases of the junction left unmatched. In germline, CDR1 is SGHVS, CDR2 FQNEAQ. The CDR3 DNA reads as TGTGCCAGCAGCCCTAGTCCCGGGACAGGGGCTGGCGAGCAGTACTTC. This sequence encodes CASSPSPGTGAGEQYF.

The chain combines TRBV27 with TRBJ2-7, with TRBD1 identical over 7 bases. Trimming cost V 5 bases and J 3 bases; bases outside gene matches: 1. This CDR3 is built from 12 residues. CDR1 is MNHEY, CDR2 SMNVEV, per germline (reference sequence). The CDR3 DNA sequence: TGTGCCAGCAGTCACAGGGGCTACGAGCAGTACTTC. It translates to CASSHRGYEQYF.

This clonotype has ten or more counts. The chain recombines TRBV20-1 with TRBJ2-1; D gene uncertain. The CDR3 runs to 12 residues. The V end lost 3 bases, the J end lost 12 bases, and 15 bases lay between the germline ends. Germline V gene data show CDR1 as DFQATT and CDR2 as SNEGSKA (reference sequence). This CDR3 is CSASNFDWRQFF. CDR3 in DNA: TGCAGTGCTAGTAATTTCGACTGGCGGCAGTTCTTC.

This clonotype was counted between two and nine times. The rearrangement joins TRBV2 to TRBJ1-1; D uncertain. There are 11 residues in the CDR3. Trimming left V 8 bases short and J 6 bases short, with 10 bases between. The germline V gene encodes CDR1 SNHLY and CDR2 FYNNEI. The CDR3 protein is CASLIMPEAFF. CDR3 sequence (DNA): TGTGCCAGCCTGATTATGCCTGAAGCTTTCTTT.

For the CDR3, the DNA is TGTGCCATCAAGGTCGCGGGGGAAAACACCATATATTTT. Encoded protein: CAIKVAGENTIYF. The J gene is TRBJ1-3, the V gene TRBV10-3, with D perhaps matching TRBD1 (5 bases). CDR3 length: 13 amino acids. V lost 7 bases, J lost 6 bases, and 13 bases lay in between. Germline CDR1 ENHRY, CDR2 SYGVKD.

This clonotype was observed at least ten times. CDR3 loop: CASSGGTSGLNEQFF. CDR3 DNA sequence: TGTGCCAGCAGTGGTGGGACTAGCGGTTTGAATGAGCAGTTCTTC. V gene TRBV6-2 or TRBV6-3 combines with J gene TRBJ2-1; 11 bases match TRBD2. The germline CDR1 and CDR2 sequences are MNHEY and SVGEGT. The CDR3 has 15 amino acids. Germline trimming cut 5 bases from V and 7 bases from J; bases unmatched to any gene: 7.

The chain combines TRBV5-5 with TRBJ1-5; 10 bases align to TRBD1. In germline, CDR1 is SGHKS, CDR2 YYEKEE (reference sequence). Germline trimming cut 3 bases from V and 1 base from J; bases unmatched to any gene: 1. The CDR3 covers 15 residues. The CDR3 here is CASSWTGGSNQPQHF. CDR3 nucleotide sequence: TGTGCCAGCAGCTGGACAGGGGGAAGCAATCAGCCCCAGCATTTT. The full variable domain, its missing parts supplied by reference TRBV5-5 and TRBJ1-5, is DAGVTQSPTHLIKTRGQQVTLRCSPISGHKSVSWYQQVLGQGPQFIFQYYEKEERGRGNFPDRFSARQFPNYSSELNVNALLLGDSALYLCASSWTGGSNQPQHFGDGTRLSIL.

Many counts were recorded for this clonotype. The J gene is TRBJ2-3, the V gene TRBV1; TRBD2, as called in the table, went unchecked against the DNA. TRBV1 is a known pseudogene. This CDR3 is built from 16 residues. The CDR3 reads CTSSQELAGGPDTQYF. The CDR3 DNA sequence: TGCACCAGCAGCCAAGAACTAGCGGGGGGTCCAGATACGCAGTATTTT.

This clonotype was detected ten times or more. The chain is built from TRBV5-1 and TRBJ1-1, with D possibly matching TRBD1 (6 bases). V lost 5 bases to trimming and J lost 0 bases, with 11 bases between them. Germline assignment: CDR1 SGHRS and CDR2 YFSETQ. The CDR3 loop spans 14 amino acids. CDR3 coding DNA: TGCGCCAGCAGTCCGGGGGCCATGAACACTGAAGCTTTCTTT. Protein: CASSPGAMNTEAFF.

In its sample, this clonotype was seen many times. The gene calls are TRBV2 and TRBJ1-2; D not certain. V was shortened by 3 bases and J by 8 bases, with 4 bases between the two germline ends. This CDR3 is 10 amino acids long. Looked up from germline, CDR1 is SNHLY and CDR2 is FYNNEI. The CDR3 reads CASSDSGYTF. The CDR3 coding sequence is TGTGCCAGCAGTGACTCGGGCTACACCTTC.

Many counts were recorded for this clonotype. The CDR3 sequence is CASSQEKLAGAYEQYF. The CDR3 DNA is TGTGCCAGCAGCCAAGAGAAGCTCGCAGGGGCTTACGAGCAGTACTTC. This sequence joins TRBV3-1 and TRBJ2-7; weak D call: TRBD1 (6 bases). Germline V gene lookup returns CDR1 LGHDT and CDR2 YNNKEL (reference sequence). This CDR3 has 16 amino acids. V dropped 0 bases and J dropped 4 bases, with 16 bases sitting between them.

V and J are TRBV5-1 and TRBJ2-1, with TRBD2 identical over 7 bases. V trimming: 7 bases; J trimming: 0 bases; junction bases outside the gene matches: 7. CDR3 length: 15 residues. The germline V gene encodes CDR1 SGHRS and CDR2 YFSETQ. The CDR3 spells CASRERGSSYNEQFF. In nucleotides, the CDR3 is TGCGCCAGCCGCGAGCGGGGCAGCTCCTACAATGAGCAGTTCTTC.

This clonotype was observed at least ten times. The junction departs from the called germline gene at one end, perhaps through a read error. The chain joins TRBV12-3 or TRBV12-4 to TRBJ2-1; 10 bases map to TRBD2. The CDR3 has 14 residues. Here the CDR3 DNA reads TGTGCCAGCAGTCTAGCGGGGGTGGAAGGTGAGCAGTTCTTC. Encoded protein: CASSLAGVEGEQFF.

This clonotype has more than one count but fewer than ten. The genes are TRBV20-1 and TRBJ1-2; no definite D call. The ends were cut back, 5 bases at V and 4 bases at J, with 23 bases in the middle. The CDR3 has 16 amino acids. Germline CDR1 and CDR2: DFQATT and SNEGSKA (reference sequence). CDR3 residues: CSAVSKRAAALYGYTF. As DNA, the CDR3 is TGCAGTGCTGTTTCCAAAAGGGCCGCGGCCCTCTATGGCTACACCTTC.

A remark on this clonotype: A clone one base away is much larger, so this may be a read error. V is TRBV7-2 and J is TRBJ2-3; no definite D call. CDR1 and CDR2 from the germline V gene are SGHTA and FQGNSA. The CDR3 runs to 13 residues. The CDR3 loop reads CDSSLQITDTQYF. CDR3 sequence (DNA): TGTGACAGCAGCCTTCAGATCACAGATACGCAGTATTTT.

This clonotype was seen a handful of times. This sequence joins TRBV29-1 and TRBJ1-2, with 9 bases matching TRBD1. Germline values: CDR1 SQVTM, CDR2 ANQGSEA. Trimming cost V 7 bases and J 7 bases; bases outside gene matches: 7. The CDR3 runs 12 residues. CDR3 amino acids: CSAVDRGPGYTF. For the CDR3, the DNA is TGCAGCGCTGTGGACAGGGGTCCTGGCTACACCTTC. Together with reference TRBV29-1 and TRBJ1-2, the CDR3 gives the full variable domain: SAVISQKPSRDICQRGTSLTIQCQVDSQVTMMFWYRQQPGQSLTLIATANQGSEATYESGFVIDKFPISRPNLTFSTLTVSNMSPEDSSIYLCSAVDRGPGYTFGSGTRLTVV.

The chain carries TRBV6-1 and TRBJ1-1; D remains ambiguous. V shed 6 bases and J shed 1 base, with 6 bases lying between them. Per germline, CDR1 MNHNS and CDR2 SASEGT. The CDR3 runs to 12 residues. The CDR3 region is CASRITNTEAFF. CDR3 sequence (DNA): TGTGCCAGCAGGATCACGAACACTGAAGCTTTCTTT.

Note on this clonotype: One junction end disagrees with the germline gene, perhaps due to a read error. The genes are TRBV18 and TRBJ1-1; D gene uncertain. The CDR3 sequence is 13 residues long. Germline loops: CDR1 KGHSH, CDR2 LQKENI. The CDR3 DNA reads TGTGCCAGCTCGTTGGAAATGAACGCTGAAGCTTTCTTT. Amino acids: CASSLEMNAEAFF.

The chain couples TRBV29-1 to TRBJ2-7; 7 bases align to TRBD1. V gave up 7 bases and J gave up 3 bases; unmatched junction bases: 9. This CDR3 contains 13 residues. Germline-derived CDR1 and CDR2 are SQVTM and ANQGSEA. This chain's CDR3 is CSARDRGHYEQYF. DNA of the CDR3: TGCAGCGCCCGGGACAGAGGCCACTACGAGCAGTACTTC.

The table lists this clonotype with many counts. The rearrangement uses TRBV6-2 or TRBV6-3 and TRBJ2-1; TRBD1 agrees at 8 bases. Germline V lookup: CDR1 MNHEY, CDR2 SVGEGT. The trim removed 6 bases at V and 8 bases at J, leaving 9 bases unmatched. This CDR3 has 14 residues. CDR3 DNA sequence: TGTGCCAGCAGAAATCCGGGACAGGAGGATGAGCAGTTCTTC. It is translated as CASRNPGQEDEQFF.